The TCR beta chain under discussion was sequenced for a study of shared clonotypes between healthy human individuals. Study as a whole: With ages of 18 to 49, the donors were a couple of women and a few men.

The material for each subset, its genomic DNA, was split evenly across several immunoSEQ plates. The authors' processing: Filtering differed, since immunoSEQ gave only junction sequences and no quality scores. Sequencing used immunoSEQ multiplex PCR; TCRdb keeps in-frame clones, though not all of them. V, J and clone size are those of that table, while D and trimming were read from the DNA. The sample has 2 million to 2.5 million clones; around 92% are singletons. This clone occurred a few times. Germline V lookup: CDR1 SNHLY, CDR2 FYNNEI. Between the trimmed V and J ends, which lost 7 bases and 10 bases, there was a span of 10 bases. The CDR3 loop spans 10 amino acids. CD45RA-negative memory and CD45RA+ naive subsets were split from the CD4+ cells.

This rearrangement joins TRBV2 to TRBJ1-2, with D unclear. The source of this sequence is a man aged 18 to 35 in good health. Some clones in this sample may be carry-over from other donors' samples. Sample: naive CD4+ T cells from PBMCs. Described subset: CD45RA+ positively selected. The CDR3 nucleotides read TGTGCCAGCATGGGTATGGTCTACACCTTC. It is translated as CASMGMVYTF.